In this sample, the clone carrying this T cell receptor beta chain turned up many times. Its antigen is unidentified. The template used for profiling TCR beta VDJ and CDR3 was genomic DNA. Each CDR3 protein gets one entry after TCRdb re-called the reads with MiXCR. Seen here are approximately 270,000 distinct CDR3 sequences, around 60% observed once, and the top ten hold roughly 8%. This sample stems from a study of CD8+CD57+ T cells in acquired aplastic anemia. Study as a whole: DNA recovered from sorted CD4+ and CD8+ cells had a mean of around 3.3 ug. Overall study results and limits: Patients had around 30 CD8+ CDR3 sequences in common with controls (the shared set).

With V trimmed by 3 bases and J by 3 bases, 10 bases remained unmatched. CDR1 is SGDLS and CDR2 is YYNGEE in the germline V gene. CDR3 size: 17 residues. The chain links TRBV9 to TRBJ2-3, with TRBD2 matching 10 bases. The sample taken for sequencing was sorted CD4+, CD8+, or CD8+CD57+ T cells (not recorded which) from PBMCs. The source of this sequence is a human donor with severe aplastic anemia or a healthy control (not recorded which). The CDR3 sequence: CASSASLAGSGTDTQYF. The CDR3 coding sequence is TGTGCCAGCAGCGCCTCACTAGCGGGGTCGGGGACAGATACGCAGTATTTT. The variable domain in full, with the rest retrieved from reference TRBV9 and TRBJ2-3, is DSGVTQTPKHLITATGQRVTLRCSPRSGDLSVYWYQQSLDQGLQFLIQYYNGEERAKGNILERFSAQQFPDLHSELNLSSLELGDSALYFCASSASLAGSGTDTQYFGPGTRLTVL.